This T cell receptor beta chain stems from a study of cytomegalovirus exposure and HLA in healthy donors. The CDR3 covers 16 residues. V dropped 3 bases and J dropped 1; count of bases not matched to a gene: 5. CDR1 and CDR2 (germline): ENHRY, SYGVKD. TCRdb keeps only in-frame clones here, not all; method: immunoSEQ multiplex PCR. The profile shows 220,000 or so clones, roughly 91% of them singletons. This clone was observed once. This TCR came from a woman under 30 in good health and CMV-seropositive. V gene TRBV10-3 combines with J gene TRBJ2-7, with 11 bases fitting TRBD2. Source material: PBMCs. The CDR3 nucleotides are TGTGCCATCAGTGAAGGGACTAGCGGCCGTTCCTACGAGCAGTACTTC. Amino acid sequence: CAISEGTSGRSYEQYF.